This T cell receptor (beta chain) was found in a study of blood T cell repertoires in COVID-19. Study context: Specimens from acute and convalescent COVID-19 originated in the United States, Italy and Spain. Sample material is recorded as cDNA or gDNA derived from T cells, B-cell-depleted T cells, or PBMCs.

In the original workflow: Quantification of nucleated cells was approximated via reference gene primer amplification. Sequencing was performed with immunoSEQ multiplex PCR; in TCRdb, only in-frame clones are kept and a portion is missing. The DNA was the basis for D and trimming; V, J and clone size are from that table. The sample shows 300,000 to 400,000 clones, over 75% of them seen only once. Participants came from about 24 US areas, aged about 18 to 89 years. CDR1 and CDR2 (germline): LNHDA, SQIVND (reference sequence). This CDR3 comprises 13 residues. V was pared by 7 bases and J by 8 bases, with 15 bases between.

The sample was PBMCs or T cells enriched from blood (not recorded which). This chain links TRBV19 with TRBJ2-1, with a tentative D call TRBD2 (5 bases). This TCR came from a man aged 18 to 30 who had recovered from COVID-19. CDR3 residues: CASKTSPMDEQFF. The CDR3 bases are TGTGCCAGTAAAACTAGTCCCATGGATGAGCAGTTCTTC.